Listed below are T cell receptor beta chains from one sample, sequenced in a study of blood T cell repertoires in COVID-19. Data came from immunoSEQ multiplex PCR; TCRdb stores just in-frame clones and leaves some out. The table includes 150,000 to 200,000 clones, 75% to 90% detected once. Sequencing was carried out using peripheral blood. These receptors were obtained from a human donor with acute or convalescent COVID-19. The donor label of this sample is uncertain. The CDR3 runs from the conserved cysteine through the conserved F or W. D genes are given only for firm matches. Some rows mark clone size as missing; the rest say once, few, many or name a class of expanded clone.

TRBJ1-4 15 NA TRBV19 few CASSIQRHGGEKLFF TGTGCCAGTAGTATCCAAAGACACGGGGGGGAAAAACTGTTTTTT
TRBJ2-2 17 TRBD1 TRBV5-1 NA CASSTRSGTGGTGELFF TGCGCCAGCAGCACGCGTTCCGGGACAGGGGGCACCGGGGAGCTGTTTTTT
TRBJ2-1 19 TRBD2 TRBV7-9 NA CASSLALRGGWGSYNEQFF TGTGCCAGCAGCTTAGCATTACGGGGGGGCTGGGGCTCCTACAATGAGCAGTTCTTC
TRBJ1-2 14 NA TRBV7-2 few CASSQGGWSGGYTF TGTGCCAGCTCCCAGGGAGGGTGGTCAGGAGGCTACACCTTC
TRBJ1-1 17 NA TRBV7-9 NA CASSLYRVGRSNTEAFF TGTGCCAGCAGCTTATACAGGGTCGGTAGATCTAACACTGAAGCTTTCTTT
TRBJ2-1 16 NA TRBV7-6 NA CASSLALATTYNEQFF TGTGCCAGCAGCTTAGCTTTAGCCACTACCTACAATGAGCAGTTCTTC
TRBJ1-2 12 NA TRBV29-1 NA CSVVRGHYGYTF TGCAGCGTAGTAAGGGGTCACTATGGCTACACCTTC
TRBJ2-7 13 NA TRBV18 NA CASSPEGVGEQYF TGTGCCAGCTCACCAGAGGGGGTTGGCGAGCAGTACTTC
TRBJ1-1 13 NA TRBV30 NA CAWRVQGYTEAFF TGTGCCTGGAGGGTACAGGGTTACACTGAAGCTTTCTTT
TRBJ2-3 15 NA TRBV6-2/TRBV6-3 NA CASSYQQAVSDTQYF TGTGCCAGCAGTTATCAACAGGCTGTCTCAGATACGCAGTATTTT
TRBJ1-2 15 NA TRBV3-1/TRBV3-2 NA CASSQAGIANYGYTF TGTGCCAGCAGCCAAGCAGGGATAGCTAACTATGGCTACACCTTC
TRBJ1-1 17 TRBD1 TRBV19 NA CASRRTGGAWESTEAFF TGTGCCAGTCGACGAACAGGGGGCGCGTGGGAATCGACTGAAGCTTTCTTT
TRBJ1-5 15 TRBD1 TRBV19 NA CASSSSDRENQPQHF TGTGCCAGTAGCAGTTCTGACAGGGAGAATCAGCCCCAGCATTTT
TRBJ2-5 15 NA TRBV4-1 few CASSQTLAIQETQYF TGCGCCAGCAGCCAAACACTAGCTATCCAAGAGACCCAGTACTTC
TRBJ2-3 15 TRBD2 TRBV29-1 NA CSVAKLAEATDTQYF TGCAGCGTAGCAAAACTAGCGGAGGCGACAGATACGCAGTATTTT
TRBJ2-5 16 TRBD1 TRBV7-8 NA CASSVSGTGEQETQYF TGTGCCAGCAGCGTTTCCGGGACAGGGGAACAAGAGACCCAGTACTTC
TRBJ1-5 14 TRBD1 TRBV2 NA CASSGQGYNQPQHF TGTGCCAGCAGTGGACAGGGCTACAATCAGCCCCAGCATTTT
TRBJ1-1 16 TRBD1 TRBV7-3 NA CASSFRGTGENTEAFF TGTGCCAGCAGCTTCCGAGGGACAGGGGAGAACACTGAAGCTTTCTTT
TRBJ1-1 14 TRBD1 TRBV10-3 once CAIRETGERTEAFF TGTGCCATCAGGGAGACAGGGGAGCGAACTGAAGCTTTCTTT
TRBJ1-6 17 NA TRBV2 NA CASSVSRQTKTVSPLHF TGTGCCAGCAGTGTATCCCGACAGACCAAAACGGTATCACCCCTCCACTTT
TRBJ2-5 15 TRBD2 TRBV9 NA CASSFLPGGSETQYF TGTGCCAGCAGCTTCCTCCCGGGGGGGTCAGAGACCCAGTACTTC
TRBJ1-1 15 NA TRBV28 NA CASSTLQLINTEAFF TGTGCCAGCAGTACTCTACAGCTCATCAACACTGAAGCTTTCTTT
TRBJ1-2 13 NA TRBV9 NA CASSPDSNYGYTF TGTGCCAGCAGCCCGGACAGCAACTATGGCTACACCTTC
TRBJ2-3 18 TRBD2 TRBV7-8 NA CASSPKSPSGGLADTQYF TGTGCCAGCAGCCCGAAGTCTCCTAGCGGGGGTTTGGCAGATACGCAGTATTTT
TRBJ1-5 13 NA TRBV5-3 NA CARSRFRNQPQHF TGTGCCAGAAGCCGCTTCAGGAATCAGCCCCAGCATTTT
TRBJ1-1 12 NA TRBV18 NA CASSPGGDSAFF TGTGCCAGCTCACCGGGGGGGGACTCGGCTTTCTTT
TRBJ1-1 15 NA TRBV5-4 NA CASSFHRAGNTEAFF TGTGCCAGCAGCTTTCACAGGGCGGGGAACACTGAAGCTTTCTTT
TRBJ1-5 19 TRBD1 TRBV15 medium-sized CATSRSSSRARGQDQPQHF TGTGCCACCAGCAGATCTTCAAGCCGTGCCAGGGGGCAAGATCAGCCCCAGCATTTT
TRBJ1-1 14 NA TRBV29-1 many CSVVGQGSYTEAFF TGCAGCGTTGTGGGTCAGGGAAGTTACACTGAAGCTTTCTTT
TRBJ2-7 13 NA TRBV6-5 NA CASSYFLSYEQYF TGTGCCAGCAGTTACTTTCTCTCCTACGAGCAGTACTTC
TRBJ1-6 18 NA TRBV6-1 NA CASSELQIFDRDNSPLHF TGTGCCAGCAGTGAGCTACAAATTTTTGACAGAGATAATTCACCCCTCCACTTT
TRBJ2-3 15 TRBD1 TRBV9 once CASSASTGATDTQYF TGTGCCAGCAGCGCCTCGACAGGGGCCACAGATACGCAGTATTTT
TRBJ2-7 15 NA TRBV6-5 NA CASSYSTGSGYEQYF TGTGCCAGCAGTTACTCGACGGGAAGCGGGTACGAGCAGTACTTC